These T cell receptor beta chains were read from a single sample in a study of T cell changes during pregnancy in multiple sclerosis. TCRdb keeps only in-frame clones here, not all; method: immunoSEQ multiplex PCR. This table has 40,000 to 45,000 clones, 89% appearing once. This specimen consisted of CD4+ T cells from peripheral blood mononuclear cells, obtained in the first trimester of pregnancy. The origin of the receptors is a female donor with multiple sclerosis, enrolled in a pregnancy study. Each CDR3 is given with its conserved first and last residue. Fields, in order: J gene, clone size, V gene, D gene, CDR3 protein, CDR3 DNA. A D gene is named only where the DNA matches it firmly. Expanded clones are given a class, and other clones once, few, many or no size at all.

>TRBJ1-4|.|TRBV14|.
CASSRTVLEKLFF
TGTGCCAGCAGCCGGACAGTTTTGGAAAAACTGTTTTTT
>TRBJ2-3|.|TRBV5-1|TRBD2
CASSSGLAGLRTDTQYF
TGCGCCAGCAGCTCGGGACTAGCGGGACTCCGCACAGATACGCAGTATTTT
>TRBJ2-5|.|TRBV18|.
CASSRLQANQETQYF
TGTGCCAGCTCACGTCTTCAAGCGAACCAAGAGACCCAGTACTTC
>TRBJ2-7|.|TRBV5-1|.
CASSPGYRVNEQYF
TGCGCCAGCAGCCCAGGCTACAGGGTCAACGAGCAGTACTTC
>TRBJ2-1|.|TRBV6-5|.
CATRNGGNSYNEQFF
TGTGCCACCCGCAATGGGGGGAATTCCTACAATGAGCAGTTCTTC
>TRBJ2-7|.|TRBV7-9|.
CASSENYEQYF
TGTGCCAGCAGCGAGAACTACGAGCAGTACTTC
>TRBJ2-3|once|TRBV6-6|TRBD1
CASSRDRGTDTQYF
TGTGCCAGCAGTCGGGACAGGGGCACAGATACGCAGTATTTT
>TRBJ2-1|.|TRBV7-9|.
CASSPLAASYNEQFF
TGTGCCAGCAGCCCGTTAGCGGCCTCCTACAATGAGCAGTTCTTC
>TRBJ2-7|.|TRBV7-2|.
CASSFSALSSYEQYF
TGTGCCAGCAGCTTTAGCGCTCTAAGCTCCTACGAGCAGTACTTC
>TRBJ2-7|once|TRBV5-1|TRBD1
CASSRGDRGLGEQYF
TGCGCCAGCAGTAGAGGGGACAGGGGTTTGGGCGAGCAGTACTTC
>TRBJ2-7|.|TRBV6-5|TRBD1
CASSYPGQGTYEQYF
TGTGCCAGCAGTTACCCGGGACAGGGGACCTACGAGCAGTACTTC
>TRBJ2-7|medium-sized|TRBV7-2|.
CASSLRGGDEQYF
TGTGCCAGCAGCTTACGGGGAGGAGACGAGCAGTACTTC
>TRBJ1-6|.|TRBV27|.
CASSPRLRNSPLHF
TGTGCCAGCAGTCCCCGTTTGAGGAATTCACCCCTCCACTTT
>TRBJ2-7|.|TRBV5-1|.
CASSLAPTGAREQYF
TGCGCCAGCAGCTTGGCCCCGACAGGCGCCAGGGAGCAGTACTTC
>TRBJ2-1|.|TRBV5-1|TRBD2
CASSPTSGAYNEQFF
TGCGCCAGCAGCCCGACTAGCGGGGCTTACAATGAGCAGTTCTTC
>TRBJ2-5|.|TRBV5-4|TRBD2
CASSPGLAGVLETQYF
TGTGCCAGCAGCCCCGGACTAGCGGGAGTCCTAGAGACCCAGTACTTC
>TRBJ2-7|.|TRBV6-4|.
CAPLLNHRPPYEQYF
TGTGCCCCACTATTAAACCACAGGCCCCCCTACGAGCAGTACTTC
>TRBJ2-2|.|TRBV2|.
CASSALGAGELFF
TGTGCCAGCAGTGCCTTAGGGGCCGGGGAGCTGTTTTTT
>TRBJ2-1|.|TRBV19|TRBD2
CASSMAGGNNEQFF
TGTGCCAGTAGTATGGCGGGAGGCAACAATGAGCAGTTCTTC
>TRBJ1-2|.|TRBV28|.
CASRRPGDYGYTF
TGTGCCAGCAGACGCCCGGGGGACTATGGCTACACCTTC
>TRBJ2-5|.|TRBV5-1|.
CASSAGQQETQYF
TGCGCCAGCAGCGCGGGACAGCAAGAGACCCAGTACTTC
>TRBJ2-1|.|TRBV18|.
CASSPGVAVYNEQFF
TGTGCCAGCTCACCAGGGGTAGCGGTATACAATGAGCAGTTCTTC
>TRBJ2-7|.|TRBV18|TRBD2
CASSPLTSGSSYEQYF
TGTGCCAGCTCACCCTTGACTAGCGGGAGCTCCTACGAGCAGTACTTC
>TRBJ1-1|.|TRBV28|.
CASSTRTVNTEAFF
TGTGCCAGCAGCACACGGACAGTGAACACTGAAGCTTTCTTT
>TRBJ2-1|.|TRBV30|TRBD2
CAWSVQAGVNEQFF
TGTGCCTGGAGTGTACAAGCGGGGGTCAATGAGCAGTTCTTC
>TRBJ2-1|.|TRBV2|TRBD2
CASPAGGNNEQFF
TGTGCCAGCCCAGCGGGAGGGAACAATGAGCAGTTCTTC
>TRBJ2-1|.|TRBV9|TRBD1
CASSVPGGISEQFF
TGTGCCAGCAGCGTGCCAGGGGGCATTAGTGAGCAGTTCTTC
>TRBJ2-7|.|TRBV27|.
CASSLAGYHEQYF
TGTGCCAGCAGTTTAGCAGGGTACCACGAGCAGTACTTC
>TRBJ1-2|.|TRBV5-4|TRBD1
CASSSPQQGAISYTF
TGTGCCAGCAGCTCACCTCAACAGGGGGCCATAAGCTACACCTTC
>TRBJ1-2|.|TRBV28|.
CASSLGGYGYTF
TGTGCCAGCAGCCTCGGGGGTTATGGCTACACCTTC
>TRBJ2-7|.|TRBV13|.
CASSLRRGSSYEQYF
TGTGCCAGCAGCCTACGCAGGGGCAGCTCCTACGAGCAGTACTTC
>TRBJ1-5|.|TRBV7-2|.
CASSVRGNQPQHF
TGTGCCAGCAGCGTCAGGGGCAATCAGCCCCAGCATTTT
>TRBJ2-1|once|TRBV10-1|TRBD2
CASSEYALAGLNEQFF
TGCGCCAGCAGTGAGTACGCACTAGCGGGCCTCAATGAGCAGTTCTTC
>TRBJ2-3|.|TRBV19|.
CASSLDTQYF
TGTGCCAGTAGCTTGGATACGCAGTATTTT
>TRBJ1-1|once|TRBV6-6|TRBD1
CASKRQGMNTEAFF
TGTGCCAGCAAAAGACAGGGAATGAACACTGAAGCTTTCTTT
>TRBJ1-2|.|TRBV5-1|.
CASSLGGPSDYGYTF
TGCGCCAGCAGCTTGGGGGGGCCTTCTGACTATGGCTACACCTTC
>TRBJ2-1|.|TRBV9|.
CASSVDATTEQLF
TGTGCCAGCAGCGTAGACGCGACTACTGAACAACTCTTC
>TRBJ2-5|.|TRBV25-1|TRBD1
CASSEGYQGAGETQYF
TGTGCCAGCAGTGAAGGATACCAGGGGGCAGGGGAGACCCAGTACTTC
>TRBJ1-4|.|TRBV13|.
CASSLQGGRNEKLFF
TGTGCCAGCAGTTTACAAGGGGGAAGGAATGAAAAACTGTTTTTT
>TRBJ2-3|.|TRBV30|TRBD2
CAWSTGLAGVSDTQYF
TGTGCCTGGAGTACCGGACTAGCGGGAGTTTCAGATACGCAGTATTTT
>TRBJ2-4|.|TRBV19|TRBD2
CASSIDPIAGGSVIGAKNIQYF
TGTGCCAGTAGTATAGACCCCATAGCGGGAGGCTCGGTTATCGGAGCCAAAAACATTCAGTACTTC
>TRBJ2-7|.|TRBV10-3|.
CAISDSYGTYEQYF
TGTGCCATCAGTGACTCATACGGGACCTACGAGCAGTACTTC
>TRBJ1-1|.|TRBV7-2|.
CASSLDRGTEAFF
TGTGCCAGCAGCTTAGATAGGGGAACTGAAGCTTTCTTT
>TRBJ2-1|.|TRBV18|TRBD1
CASSPRQGEGNEQFF
TGTGCCAGCTCACCACGACAGGGAGAAGGCAATGAGCAGTTCTTC